This section outlines one T cell receptor (beta chain) sequence together with its context. Its specificity is unknown. The germline gives CDR1 GTSNPN, CDR2 SVGIG (reference sequence). The CDR3 loop spans 12 amino acids. Likely unrecorded immune exposures existed in these nominally healthy donors. PCR amplification relied on 60 Vbeta primers (plus 13 Jbeta primers). Profiling relied on immunoSEQ multiplex PCR, and the TCRdb table lists in-frame clones only, not all of them. This table holds around 67,000 clones, around 82% found once. This sample is drawn from a study of cytomegalovirus exposure and HLA in healthy donors. General study findings and limits: The study recorded over 150 TCR beta chains that were cytomegalovirus-associated. Later analysis identified several of the most significant clusters that appeared linked to common viral pathogens.

This chain uses TRBV30 with TRBJ2-1; the D gene is possibly TRBD2 (5 bases). Sample: PBMCs. This sequence originates from a man aged 18 to 29 in good health and CMV-seropositive. CDR3 region: CGSGISYNEQFF. Here the CDR3 DNA reads TGTGGATCGGGGATCTCCTACAATGAGCAGTTCTTC.